This TCR beta chain appears in the sequencing data of a study of shared clonotypes between healthy human individuals. Positive CCR7 selection of CD45RO-negative cells yielded the naive CD8 cells, and terminally differentiated effector memory CD45RA+ cells were excluded. With 1 base removed from V and 4 bases from J, the gap between germline ends came to 10 bases. Germline V gene sequence: CDR1 LGHNA, CDR2 YSLEER. This CDR3 is built from 14 residues. Clones were sequenced by immunoSEQ multiplex PCR, and TCRdb holds only the in-frame ones, with some missing. Of about 2.1 million clones listed, around 93% are singletons.

This sequence joins TRBV4-3 and TRBJ1-2; D is undetermined. What was sequenced was naive CD8+ T cells from PBMCs. The clonotype comes from a man between 18 and 29 years old in good health. Some clones in this sample may be carry-over from other donors' samples. DNA for the CDR3: TGCGCCAGCAGCCAAGTGGGAACCATCTATGGCTACACCTTC. Translated: CASSQVGTIYGYTF.